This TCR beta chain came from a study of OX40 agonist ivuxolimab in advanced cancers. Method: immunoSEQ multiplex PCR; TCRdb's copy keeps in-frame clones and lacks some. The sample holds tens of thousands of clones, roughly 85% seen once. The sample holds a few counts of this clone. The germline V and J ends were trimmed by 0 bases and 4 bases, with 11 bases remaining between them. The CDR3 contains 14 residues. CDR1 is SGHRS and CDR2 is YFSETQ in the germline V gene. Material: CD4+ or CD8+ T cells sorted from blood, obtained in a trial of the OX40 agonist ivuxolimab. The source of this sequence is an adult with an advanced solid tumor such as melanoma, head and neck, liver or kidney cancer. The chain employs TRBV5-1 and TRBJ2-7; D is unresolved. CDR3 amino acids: CASSLESSSYEQYF. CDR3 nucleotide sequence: TGCGCCAGCAGCTTGGAAAGTAGTTCATACGAGCAGTACTTC.